This is a list of T cell receptor beta chains from one sample in a study of blood T cells in healthy people across ages. TCRdb re-derived calls from the 5' RACE reads in MiXCR, one entry per CDR3 protein. This table holds hundreds of thousands of distinct CDR3 sequences, around 24% found once. These same data were also listed under a study on T cells of mothers and their children.

The sequenced sample was blood. The receptors derive from a boy aged 5-17 years in good health. The conserved cysteine and the conserved F or W are not part of the CDR3 here. Fields, in order: J gene, clone size, V gene, CDR3 protein. Some rows mark clone size as missing; the rest say once, few, many or name a class of expanded clone.

J: TRBJ2-1; size: .; V: TRBV9; CDR3: ASSVSSGGCNEQF
J: .; size: .; V: TRBV4-1; CDR3: ASSGLSGGQF
J: TRBJ2-1; size: few; V: TRBV7-2; CDR3: ASSLTRGGYNEQF
J: TRBJ1-1; size: .; V: TRBV4-3; CDR3: ASSHVGRNTEAF
J: TRBJ1-1; size: few; V: TRBV29-1; CDR3: SVEDTPGEAF
J: TRBJ2-3; size: .; V: TRBV5-5; CDR3: ASSLEMTSDTQY
J: TRBJ2-2; size: few; V: TRBV27; CDR3: ASSPHPRTSNTGELL
J: TRBJ2-2; size: .; V: TRBV20-1; CDR3: SASKGPRELF
J: TRBJ1-5; size: .; V: TRBV11-1; CDR3: ASSLDGGTGPLFSNQPQH
J: TRBJ1-1; size: .; V: TRBV4-3; CDR3: ASSLGQGAWGTEAF
J: TRBJ1-1; size: .; V: TRBV28; CDR3: ASSLSGPLYEAF
J: TRBJ2-3; size: few; V: TRBV4-3; CDR3: ASSQEGPDTQY
J: TRBJ2-3; size: many; V: TRBV20-1; CDR3: SARAAHRSGRAWDTQY
J: TRBJ2-1; size: .; V: TRBV12-3/TRBV12-4; CDR3: ASSPWDLPNEQF
J: TRBJ1-5; size: few; V: TRBV27; CDR3: ASSFYSNQPQR
J: TRBJ2-5; size: few; V: TRBV2; CDR3: ASTQRGIGQETQY
J: TRBJ2-1; size: few; V: TRBV24-1; CDR3: ATSDFARGGNEQF
J: TRBJ2-1; size: .; V: TRBV28; CDR3: ASIGQGAVVNEQF
J: TRBJ1-1; size: .; V: TRBV9; CDR3: ASSVRGGYREGDTEAF
J: TRBJ2-7; size: many; V: TRBV6-2/TRBV6-3; CDR3: ASSPGQDHGEQY
J: TRBJ2-1; size: .; V: TRBV4-3; CDR3: ASSQFRDRGLNEQF
J: TRBJ1-6; size: few; V: TRBV5-1; CDR3: ASSLSDPGNSPLH
J: TRBJ1-2; size: .; V: TRBV5-4; CDR3: ASEEGQGYGYT
J: TRBJ2-5; size: .; V: TRBV7-2; CDR3: ASSLQARETQY
J: TRBJ2-7; size: .; V: TRBV28; CDR3: ASSWIGTAEQY